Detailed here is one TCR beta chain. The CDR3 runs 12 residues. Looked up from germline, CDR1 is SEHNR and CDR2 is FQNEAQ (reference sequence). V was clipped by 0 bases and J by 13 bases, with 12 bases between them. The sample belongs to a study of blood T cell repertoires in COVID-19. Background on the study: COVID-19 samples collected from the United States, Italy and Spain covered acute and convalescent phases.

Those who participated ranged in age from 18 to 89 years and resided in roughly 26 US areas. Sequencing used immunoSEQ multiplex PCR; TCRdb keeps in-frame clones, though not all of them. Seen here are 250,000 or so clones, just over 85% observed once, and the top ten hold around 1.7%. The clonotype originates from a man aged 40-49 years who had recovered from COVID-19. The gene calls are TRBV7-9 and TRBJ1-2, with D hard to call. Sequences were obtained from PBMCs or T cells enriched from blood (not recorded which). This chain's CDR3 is CASSLALGSRTF. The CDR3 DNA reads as TGTGCCAGCAGCTTAGCGCTCGGGAGTCGCACCTTC.